This TCR beta chain comes out of a study of CD8+CD57+ T cells in acquired aplastic anemia. According to the study, genomic DNA was the template for TCR beta VDJ and CDR3 profiling. TCRdb redid the calling of the reads with MiXCR, one entry per CDR3 protein. The sample carries about 81,000 distinct CDR3 sequences, about 45% recorded once. CDR3 size: 15 residues. Germline loops: CDR1 GTSNPN, CDR2 SVGIG (reference sequence). Trimming took 3 bases from V and 4 from J, leaving 16 bases between them. General study points: Found in both controls and patients were around 31 CD8+ CDR3 sequences.

As for this clonotype: Its antigen is still unknown.

Source material: sorted CD4+, CD8+, or CD8+CD57+ T cells (not recorded which) from PBMCs. This sequence originates from a human donor in good health, serving as a control. The chain combines TRBV30 with TRBJ1-3, with no clear D. The CDR3 coding sequence is TGTGCCTGGAGGGGAATTGGGGTCCAAGGAAACACCATATATTTT. Translating it yields CAWRGIGVQGNTIYF.